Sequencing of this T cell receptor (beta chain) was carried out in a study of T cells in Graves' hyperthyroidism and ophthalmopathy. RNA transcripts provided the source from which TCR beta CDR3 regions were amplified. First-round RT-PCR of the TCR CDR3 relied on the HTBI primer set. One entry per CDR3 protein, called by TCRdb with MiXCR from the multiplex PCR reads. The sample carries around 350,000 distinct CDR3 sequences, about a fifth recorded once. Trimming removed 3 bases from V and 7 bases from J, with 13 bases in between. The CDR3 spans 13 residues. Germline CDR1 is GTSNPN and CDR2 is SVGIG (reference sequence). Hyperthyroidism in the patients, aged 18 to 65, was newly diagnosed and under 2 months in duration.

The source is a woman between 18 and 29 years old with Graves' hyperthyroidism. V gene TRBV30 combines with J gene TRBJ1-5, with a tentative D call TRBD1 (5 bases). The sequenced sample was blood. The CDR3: CAWSPGLGQPQHF. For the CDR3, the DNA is TGTGCCTGGAGCCCAGGGTTAGGACAGCCCCAGCATTTT.